This T cell receptor beta chain was observed in a study of OX40 agonist ivuxolimab in advanced cancers. Study-wide points: Not determined was the antigen specificity of the expanded peripheral T cells.

TCRdb's table, derived via immunoSEQ multiplex PCR, lists solely in-frame clones and lacks some. The sample lists about 19,000 clones; around two thirds were seen once. This clone has just a few counts. As yet, its antigen is unknown. Trimming pared 0 bases from V and 5 bases from J, leaving 13 bases between. The CDR3 has 15 residues. Per the germline V gene, CDR1 is SGHNT and CDR2 is YYREEE (reference sequence). The chain uses TRBV5-4 and TRBJ2-3; D might be TRBD2 (6 bases). The sequence was collected from an adult with an advanced solid tumor such as melanoma, head and neck, liver or kidney cancer. The sample was CD4+ or CD8+ T cells sorted from blood, taken in a trial of the OX40 agonist ivuxolimab. DNA of the CDR3: TGTGCCAGCAGCTTGGGAGGAGGGCCCGGAGATACGCAGTATTTT. Protein product: CASSLGGGPGDTQYF.